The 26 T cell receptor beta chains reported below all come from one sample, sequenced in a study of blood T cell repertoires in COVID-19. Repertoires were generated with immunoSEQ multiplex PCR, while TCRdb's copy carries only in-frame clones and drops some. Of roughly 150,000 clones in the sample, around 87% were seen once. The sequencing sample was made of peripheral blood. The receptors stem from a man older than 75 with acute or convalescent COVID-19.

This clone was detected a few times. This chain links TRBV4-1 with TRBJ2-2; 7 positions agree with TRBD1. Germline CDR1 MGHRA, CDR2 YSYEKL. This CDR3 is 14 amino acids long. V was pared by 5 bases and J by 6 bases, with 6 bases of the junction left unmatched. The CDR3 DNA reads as TGCGCCAGCAGCATAAGACAGGGACCCGGGGAGCTGTTTTTT. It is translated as CASSIRQGPGELFF.

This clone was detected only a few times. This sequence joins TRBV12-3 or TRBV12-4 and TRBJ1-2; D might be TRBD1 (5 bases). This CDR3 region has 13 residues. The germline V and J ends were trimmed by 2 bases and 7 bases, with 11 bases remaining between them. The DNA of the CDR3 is TGTGCCAGCAGTTTAAGCCTCGGGGGTGGCTACACCTTC. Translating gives CASSLSLGGGYTF.

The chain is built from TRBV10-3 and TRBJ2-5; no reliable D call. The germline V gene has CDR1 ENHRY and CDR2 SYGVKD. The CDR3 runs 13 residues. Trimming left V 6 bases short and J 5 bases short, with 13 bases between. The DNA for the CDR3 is TGTGCCATCAGGCGCAGGCTTGAGGAGACCCAGTACTTC. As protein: CAIRRRLEETQYF.

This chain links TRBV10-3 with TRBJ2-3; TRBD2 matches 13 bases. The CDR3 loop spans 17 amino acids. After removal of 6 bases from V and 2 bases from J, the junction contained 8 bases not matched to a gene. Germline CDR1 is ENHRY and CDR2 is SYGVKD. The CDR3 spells CAISRGLAGEITDTQYF. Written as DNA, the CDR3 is TGTGCCATCAGCCGAGGACTAGCGGGAGAGATCACAGATACGCAGTATTTT.

The chain's CDR3 is CASVPGVGEKLFF. For the CDR3, the DNA is TGTGCCAGCGTGCCGGGAGTGGGTGAAAAACTGTTTTTT. This sequence joins TRBV2 and TRBJ1-4, with D hard to call. Germline CDR1 is SNHLY and CDR2 is FYNNEI. This CDR3 region has 13 residues. V lost 8 bases, J lost 7 bases, and 14 bases lay in between. The variable domain in full, with the rest retrieved from reference TRBV2 and TRBJ1-4, is EPEVTQTPSHQVTQMGQEVILRCVPISNHLYFYWYRQILGQKVEFLVSFYNNEISEKSEIFDDQFSVERPDGSNFTLKIRSTKLEDSAMYFCASVPGVGEKLFFGSGTQLSVL.

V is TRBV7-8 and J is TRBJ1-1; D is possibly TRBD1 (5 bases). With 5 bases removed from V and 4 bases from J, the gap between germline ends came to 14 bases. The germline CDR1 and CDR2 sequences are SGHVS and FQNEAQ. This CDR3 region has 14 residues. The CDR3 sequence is CASSMRTGGTEAFF. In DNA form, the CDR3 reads TGTGCCAGCAGCATGAGGACGGGGGGCACTGAAGCTTTCTTT.

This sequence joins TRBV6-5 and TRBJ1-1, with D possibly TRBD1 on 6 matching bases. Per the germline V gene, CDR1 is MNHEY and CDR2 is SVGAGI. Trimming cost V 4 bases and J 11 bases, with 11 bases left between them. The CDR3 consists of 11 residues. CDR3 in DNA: TGTGCCAGCAGTTTACAGGGTAAGGCTTTCTTT. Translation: CASSLQGKAFF.

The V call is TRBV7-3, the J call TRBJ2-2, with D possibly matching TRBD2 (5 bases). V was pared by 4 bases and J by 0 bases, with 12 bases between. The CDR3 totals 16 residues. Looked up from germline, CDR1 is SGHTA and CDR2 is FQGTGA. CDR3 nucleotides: TGTGCCAGCAGCTACAGCGGAGTCGCGAACACCGGGGAGCTGTTTTTT. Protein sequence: CASSYSGVANTGELFF.

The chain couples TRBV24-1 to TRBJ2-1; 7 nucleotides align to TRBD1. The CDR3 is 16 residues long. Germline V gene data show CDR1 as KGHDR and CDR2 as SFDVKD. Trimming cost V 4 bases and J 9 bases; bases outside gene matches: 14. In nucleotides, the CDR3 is TGTGCCACCAGTGACCCTATGACAGGGTTTGGTAGTGAGCAGTTCTTC. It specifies CATSDPMTGFGSEQFF.

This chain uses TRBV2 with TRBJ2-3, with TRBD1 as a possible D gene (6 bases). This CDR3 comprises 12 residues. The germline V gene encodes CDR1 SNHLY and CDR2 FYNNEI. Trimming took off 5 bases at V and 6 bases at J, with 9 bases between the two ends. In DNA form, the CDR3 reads TGTGCCAGCAGTTTGAGGGGGGATACGCAGTATTTT. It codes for CASSLRGDTQYF.

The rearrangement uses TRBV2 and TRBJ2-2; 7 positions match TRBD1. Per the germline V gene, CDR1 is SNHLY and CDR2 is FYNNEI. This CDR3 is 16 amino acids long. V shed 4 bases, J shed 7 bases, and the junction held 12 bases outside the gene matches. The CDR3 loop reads CASSASATGRIGELFF. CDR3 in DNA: TGTGCCAGCAGTGCGAGCGCGACAGGGAGAATCGGGGAGCTGTTTTTT.

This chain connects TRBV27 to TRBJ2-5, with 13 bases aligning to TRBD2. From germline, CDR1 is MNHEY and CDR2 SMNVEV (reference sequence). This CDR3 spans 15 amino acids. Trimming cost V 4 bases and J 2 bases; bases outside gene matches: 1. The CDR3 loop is CASSSGLAGQETQYF. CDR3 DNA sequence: TGTGCCAGCAGTTCGGGACTAGCGGGGCAAGAGACCCAGTACTTC.

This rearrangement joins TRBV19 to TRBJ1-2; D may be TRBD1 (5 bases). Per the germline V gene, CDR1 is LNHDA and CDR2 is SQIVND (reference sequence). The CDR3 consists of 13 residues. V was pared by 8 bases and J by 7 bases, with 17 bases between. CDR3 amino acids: CASDSTGESGYTF. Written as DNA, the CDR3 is TGTGCCAGTGACAGTACGGGGGAGAGTGGCTACACCTTC.

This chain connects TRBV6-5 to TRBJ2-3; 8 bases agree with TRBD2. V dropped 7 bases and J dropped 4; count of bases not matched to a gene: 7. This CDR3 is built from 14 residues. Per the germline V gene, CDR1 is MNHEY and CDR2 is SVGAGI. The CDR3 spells CASTSAGVADTQYF. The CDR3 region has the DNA TGTGCCAGCACCTCAGCGGGAGTCGCAGATACGCAGTATTTT.

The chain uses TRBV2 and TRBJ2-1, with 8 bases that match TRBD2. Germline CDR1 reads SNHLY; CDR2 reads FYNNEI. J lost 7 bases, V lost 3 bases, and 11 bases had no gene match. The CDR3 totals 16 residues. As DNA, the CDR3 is TGTGCCAGCAGTGATTACGGCGGGGGGCGTTGGAATGAGCAGTTCTTC. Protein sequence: CASSDYGGGRWNEQFF. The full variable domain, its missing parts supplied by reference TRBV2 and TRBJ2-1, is EPEVTQTPSHQVTQMGQEVILRCVPISNHLYFYWYRQILGQKVEFLVSFYNNEISEKSEIFDDQFSVERPDGSNFTLKIRSTKLEDSAMYFCASSDYGGGRWNEQFFGPGTRLTVL.

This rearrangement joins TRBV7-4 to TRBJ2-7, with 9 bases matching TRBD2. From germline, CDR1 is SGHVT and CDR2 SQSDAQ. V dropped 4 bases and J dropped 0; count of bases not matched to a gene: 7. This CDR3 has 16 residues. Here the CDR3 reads CASSWMLAGFSYEQYF. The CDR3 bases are TGTGCCAGCAGCTGGATGCTAGCGGGATTCTCCTACGAGCAGTACTTC.

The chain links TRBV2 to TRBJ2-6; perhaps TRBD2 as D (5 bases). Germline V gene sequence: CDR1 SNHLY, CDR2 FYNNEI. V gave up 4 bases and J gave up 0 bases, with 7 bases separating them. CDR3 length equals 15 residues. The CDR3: CASSVAGSGANVLTF. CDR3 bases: TGTGCCAGCAGTGTGGCGGGCTCTGGGGCCAACGTCCTGACTTTC.

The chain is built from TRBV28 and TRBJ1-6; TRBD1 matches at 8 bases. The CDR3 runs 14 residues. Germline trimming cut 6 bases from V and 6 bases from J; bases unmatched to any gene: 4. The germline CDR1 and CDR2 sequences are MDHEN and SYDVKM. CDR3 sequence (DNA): TGTGCCAGCAGAAGACAGGGGCTTAATTCACCCCTCCACTTT. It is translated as CASRRQGLNSPLHF.

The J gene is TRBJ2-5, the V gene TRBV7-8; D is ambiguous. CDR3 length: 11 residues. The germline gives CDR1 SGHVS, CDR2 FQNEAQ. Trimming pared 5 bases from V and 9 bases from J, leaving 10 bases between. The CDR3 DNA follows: TGTGCCAGCAGCCTACTTGAGGCCCAGTACTTC. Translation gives CASSLLEAQYF.

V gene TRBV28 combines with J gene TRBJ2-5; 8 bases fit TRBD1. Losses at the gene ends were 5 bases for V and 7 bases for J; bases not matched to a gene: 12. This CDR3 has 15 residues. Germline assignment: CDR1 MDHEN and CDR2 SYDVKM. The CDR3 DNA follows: TGTGCCAGCAGTCGGTCAGGGGGCCGACGGGTGACCCAGTACTTC. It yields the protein CASSRSGGRRVTQYF.

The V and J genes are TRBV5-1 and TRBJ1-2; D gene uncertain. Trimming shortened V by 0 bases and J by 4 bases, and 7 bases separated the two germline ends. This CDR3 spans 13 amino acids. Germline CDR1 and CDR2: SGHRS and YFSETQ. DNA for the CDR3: TGCGCCAGCAGCTTGGACAGATCCTATGGCTACACCTTC. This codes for CASSLDRSYGYTF.

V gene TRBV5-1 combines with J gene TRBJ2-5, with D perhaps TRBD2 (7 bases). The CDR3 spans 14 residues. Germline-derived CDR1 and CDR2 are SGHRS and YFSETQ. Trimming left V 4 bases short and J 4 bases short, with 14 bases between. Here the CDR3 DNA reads TGCGCCAGCAGCGCTGGGGGGGCGGGAGAGACCCAGTACTTC. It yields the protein CASSAGGAGETQYF.

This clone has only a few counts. In nucleotides, the CDR3 is TGCGCCAGCAGCTTGGAAGGGGTTAGCAATCAGCCCCAGCATTTT. Its protein is CASSLEGVSNQPQHF. The chain is built from TRBV5-1 and TRBJ1-5, with D possibly being TRBD1 (5 bases). Germline CDR1 and CDR2: SGHRS and YFSETQ. The CDR3 has 15 residues. The V gene lost 0 bases and the J gene lost 0 bases, with 7 bases spanning the gap.

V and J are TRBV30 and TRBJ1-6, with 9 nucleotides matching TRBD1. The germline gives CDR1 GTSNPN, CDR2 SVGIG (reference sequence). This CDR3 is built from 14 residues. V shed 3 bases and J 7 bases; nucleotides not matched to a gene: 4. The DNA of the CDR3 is TGTGCCTGGAGGGGACAGGGAAGCAATTCACCCCTCCACTTT. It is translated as CAWRGQGSNSPLHF.

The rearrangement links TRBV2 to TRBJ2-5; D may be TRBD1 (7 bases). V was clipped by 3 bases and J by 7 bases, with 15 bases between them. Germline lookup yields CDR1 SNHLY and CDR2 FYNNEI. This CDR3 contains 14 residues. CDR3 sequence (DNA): TGTGCCAGCAGTGAGGTGGACAGGAGGGGGACCCAGTACTTC. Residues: CASSEVDRRGTQYF.

CDR3 protein: CATSGQPNQPQHF. CDR3 nucleotide sequence: TGTGCCACCAGTGGACAGCCCAATCAGCCCCAGCATTTT. The chain has TRBV24-1 and TRBJ1-5, with TRBD1 as a possible D gene (5 bases). The CDR3 has 13 amino acids. Trimming took off 5 bases at V and 3 bases at J, with 7 bases between the two ends. In germline, CDR1 is KGHDR, CDR2 SFDVKD.